Shown below are 32 T cell receptor beta chains from a single sample sequenced in a study of blood T cells in healthy people across ages. It was with a sample-barcoded 5' primer and a J-beta primer mix that a second PCR of about 6 to 12 cycles was run. TCRdb used MiXCR to reprocess the 5' RACE reads, holding one entry per CDR3 protein. The table lists roughly 1.6 million distinct CDR3 sequences, about 35% of them singletons. Material: blood. All receptors come from a woman in her twenties or thirties in good health.

V and J are TRBV7-2 and TRBJ2-4; 8 nucleotides match TRBD2. Germline assignment: CDR1 SGHTA and CDR2 FQGNSA. The CDR3 spans 14 residues. The junction had 8 bases not matched to a gene; V was cut back by 5 bases and J by 8 bases. CDR3: CASSEREMEDIQYF. CDR3 coding DNA: TGTGCCAGCAGCGAGCGGGAGATGGAGGACATTCAGTACTTC.

Points on this clonotype: A read error is possible here, since a much larger clone lies one base away. The chain is built from TRBV3-1 and TRBJ2-1; 13 nucleotides match TRBD2. The CDR3 is made up of 17 amino acids. Germline assignment: CDR1 LGHDT and CDR2 YNNKEL (reference sequence). The CDR3 region has the DNA TGTGCCAGCGGCCATCAAACTAGCGGGGGGGCCAGGAATGAGCAGTTCTTC. Its translation: CASGHQTSGGARNEQFF.

Details on this clonotype: A much larger clonotype is one base distant, so this may be a read error. The V gene is TRBV20-1, the J gene TRBJ2-5; D remains unclear. Trimming took 6 bases from V and 5 from J, leaving 16 bases between them. The CDR3 runs to 13 residues. Germline V gene lookup returns CDR1 DFQATT and CDR2 SNEGSKA (reference sequence). DNA for the CDR3: TGCAGTGCCGGTTCCCTATTTAGTGAGACCCAGTACTTC. Protein sequence: CSAGSLFSETQYF.

This clonotype has just a few counts. The chain couples TRBV6-2 or TRBV6-3 to TRBJ1-1; D is perhaps TRBD1 (6 bases). The V gene lost 7 bases and the J gene lost 5 bases, with 14 bases spanning the gap. The CDR3 spans 13 residues. Germline V gene lookup returns CDR1 MNHEY and CDR2 SVGEGT. Here the CDR3 reads CASKRGGVTEAFF. CDR3 DNA sequence: TGTGCCAGCAAAAGAGGGGGGGTAACTGAAGCTTTCTTT.

The V gene is TRBV6-1, the J gene TRBJ2-7, with unresolved D. V was trimmed by 1 base and J by 0 bases, leaving 10 bases between them. The CDR3 extends over 15 amino acids. CDR1 is MNHNS, CDR2 SASEGT, per germline. CDR3 amino acids: CASSEGKQSSYEQYF. The CDR3 bases are TGTGCCAGCAGTGAAGGGAAGCAAAGCTCCTACGAGCAGTACTTC.

The chain employs TRBV6-5 and TRBJ1-1; a weak D match, TRBD1 (6 bases). Per the germline V gene, CDR1 is MNHEY and CDR2 is SVGAGI. V shed 7 bases and J shed 7 bases, with 19 bases lying between them. The CDR3 consists of 14 residues. The CDR3 DNA is TGTGCCAGCACCCGGTTGGGCCAGGGGAATGAAGCTTTCTTT. Its protein is CASTRLGQGNEAFF.

The chain has TRBV6-1 and TRBJ2-2, with TRBD1 matching over 9 bases. There are 13 residues in the CDR3. The J segment lost 6 bases and the V segment lost 7 bases, leaving 3 bases of the junction unmatched. Germline V lookup: CDR1 MNHNS, CDR2 SASEGT. The CDR3 DNA reads TGTGCCAGCAAGGGGACAGGGTCCGGGGAGCTGTTTTTT. It encodes CASKGTGSGELFF.

This rearrangement joins TRBV13 to TRBJ2-3; the D is unclear. CDR3 length: 13 residues. Germline-derived CDR1 and CDR2 are PRHDT and FYEKMQ (reference sequence). V was trimmed by 4 bases and J by 4 bases, leaving 9 bases between them. The CDR3 nucleotides are TGTGCCAGCAGCTCCACTAATCCAGATACGCAGTATTTT. Translated: CASSSTNPDTQYF.

In its sample, this clonotype was seen a few times. The chain links TRBV27 to TRBJ1-1; D might be TRBD1 (5 bases). The ends were cut back, 6 bases at V and 11 bases at J, with 19 bases in the middle. The CDR3 length is 13 residues. CDR1 and CDR2 from the germline V gene are MNHEY and SMNVEV (reference sequence). CDR3 in amino acids: CASRPTDSLGAFF. As DNA, the CDR3 is TGTGCCAGCAGACCTACCGACAGTCTCGGGGCTTTCTTT.

The chain employs TRBV10-3 and TRBJ1-1; D gene ambiguous. V was cut by 4 bases and J by 1 base, with 7 bases left in between. CDR3 length: 13 amino acids. CDR1 is ENHRY, CDR2 SYGVKD, per germline. The CDR3 loop reads CAISGPGNTEAFF. As DNA, the CDR3 is TGTGCCATCAGTGGTCCGGGGAACACTGAAGCTTTCTTT.

The gene calls are TRBV25-1 and TRBJ1-1; TRBD1 might be the D (5 bases). This CDR3 has 13 amino acids. Trimming stripped 6 bases from V and 4 bases from J, with 12 bases between. Germline CDR1 MGHDK, CDR2 SYGVNS. CDR3 residues: CASRPQGSTEAFF. CDR3 in DNA: TGTGCCAGCAGGCCTCAGGGTAGCACTGAAGCTTTCTTT.

The rearrangement joins TRBV20-1 to TRBJ2-2; D assignment may be TRBD1 or TRBD2 (5 bases each). Trimming pared 3 bases from V and 3 bases from J, leaving 11 bases between. CDR3 size: 14 residues. Germline lookup yields CDR1 DFQATT and CDR2 SNEGSKA (reference sequence). CDR3 sequence reads: CSASARGDTGELFF. The CDR3 bases are TGCAGTGCTAGCGCCCGGGGCGACACCGGGGAGCTGTTTTTT.

The rearrangement links TRBV5-1 to TRBJ1-1; D ambiguous. Germline CDR1 and CDR2: SGHRS and YFSETQ. This CDR3 region has 15 residues. Between the trimmed V and J ends, which lost 0 bases and 2 bases, there was a span of 11 bases. In DNA form, the CDR3 reads TGCGCCAGCAGCTTGGCCGCCCACCCTAACACTGAAGCTTTCTTT. This gives the protein CASSLAAHPNTEAFF.

This clonotype was counted only a few times. This chain connects TRBV27 to TRBJ1-1; 10 bases map to TRBD1. The CDR3 is made up of 15 amino acids. Germline V gene data show CDR1 as MNHEY and CDR2 as SMNVEV (reference sequence). Germline trimming cut 5 bases from V and 0 bases from J; bases unmatched to any gene: 3. The DNA of the CDR3 is TGTGCCAGCAGTGGGACAGGGGCCCTGAACACTGAAGCTTTCTTT. Encoded protein: CASSGTGALNTEAFF.

This chain uses TRBV7-2 with TRBJ2-6; the D gene is possibly TRBD2 (6 bases). The V end was cut by 5 bases, the J end by 0 bases, with 14 bases between. The length of the CDR3 is 17 residues. From germline, CDR1 is SGHTA and CDR2 FQGNSA. This CDR3 is CASSRFGGASGANVLTF. The CDR3, as DNA: TGTGCCAGCAGCCGTTTCGGGGGAGCCTCTGGGGCCAACGTCCTGACTTTC.

The J gene is TRBJ1-2, the V gene TRBV12-3 or TRBV12-4; perhaps TRBD1 as D (6 bases). The CDR3 has 14 amino acids. The germline V and J ends were trimmed by 1 base and 12 bases, with 18 bases remaining between them. CDR3: CASSLGPGAAFNTF. The CDR3 region has the DNA TGTGCCAGCAGTTTAGGACCGGGGGCGGCATTTAACACCTTC.

The chain links TRBV30 to TRBJ1-5; D is unresolved. The CDR3 is 13 amino acids. Germline V gene data show CDR1 as GTSNPN and CDR2 as SVGIG (reference sequence). Between the trimmed V and J ends, which lost 0 bases and 1 base, there was a span of 4 bases. The CDR3: CAWSVGSNQPQHF. The CDR3 bases are TGTGCCTGGAGTGTTGGCAGCAATCAGCCCCAGCATTTT.

V gene TRBV7-9 combines with J gene TRBJ2-3; D may be TRBD1 (6 bases). Trimming took off 5 bases at V and 7 bases at J, with 10 bases between the two ends. Germline CDR1 is SEHNR and CDR2 is FQNEAQ (reference sequence). The CDR3 runs to 12 residues. The CDR3 region is CASSQTGNTQYF. DNA for the CDR3: TGTGCCAGCAGCCAAACAGGGAATACGCAGTATTTT.

V gene TRBV11-2 combines with J gene TRBJ2-1; 7 bases agree with TRBD2. The length of the CDR3 is 19 residues. Germline V gene sequence: CDR1 SGHAT, CDR2 FQNNGV. V gave up 1 base and J gave up 0 bases; unmatched junction bases: 12. CDR3 amino acids: CASSLGGAGRHFSYNEQFF. The CDR3 region has the DNA TGTGCCAGCAGCTTAGGAGGAGCGGGGAGACATTTCTCCTACAATGAGCAGTTCTTC.

This clonotype was seen a few times. This chain's CDR3 is CASSEALGGNTEAFF. CDR3 coding DNA: TGTGCCAGCAGTGAAGCGCTGGGGGGGAACACTGAAGCTTTCTTT. The V gene is TRBV2, the J gene TRBJ1-1, with D possibly matching TRBD1 (5 bases). This CDR3 spans 15 amino acids. Per germline, CDR1 SNHLY and CDR2 FYNNEI. V shed 0 bases and J shed 1 base, with 9 bases lying between them.

The rearrangement joins TRBV28 to TRBJ1-5, with D unresolved. The V gene's germline CDR1 is MDHEN and CDR2 SYDVKM. CDR3 length: 15 residues. The V and J ends lost 3 bases and 2 bases respectively, with 11 bases between them. The CDR3 here is CASSLGSLGNQPQHF. As DNA, the CDR3 is TGTGCCAGCAGTTTGGGTTCTCTAGGCAATCAGCCCCAGCATTTT.

This clonotype was seen many times. The chain joins TRBV29-1 to TRBJ2-5; the D gene is possibly TRBD1 (6 bases). This CDR3 spans 12 amino acids. The germline V gene encodes CDR1 SQVTM and CDR2 ANQGSEA. Trimming left V 6 bases short and J 3 bases short, with 11 bases between. CDR3 residues: CSVWTAEETQYF. In nucleotides, the CDR3 is TGCAGCGTGTGGACAGCCGAAGAGACCCAGTACTTC.

This clonotype has a handful of counts. CDR3 nucleotides: TGTGCCACCAGCAGGGAGGTATCATCTAACTATGGCTACACCTTC. This translates into CATSREVSSNYGYTF. This chain uses TRBV15 with TRBJ1-2; no firm D call. This CDR3 comprises 15 residues. The germline V and J ends were trimmed by 3 bases and 0 bases, with 11 bases remaining between them. Germline assignment: CDR1 LNHNV and CDR2 YYDKDF (reference sequence).

This clonotype has only a few counts. The gene calls are TRBV3-1 and TRBJ2-3, with TRBD1 identical over 7 bases. After removal of 5 bases from V and 0 bases from J, the junction contained 8 bases not matched to a gene. The CDR3 sequence is 16 residues long. Germline loops: CDR1 LGHDT, CDR2 YNNKEL (reference sequence). CDR3 amino acids: CASSYGTVPSTDTQYF. CDR3 nucleotides: TGTGCCAGCAGCTATGGGACAGTACCTAGCACAGATACGCAGTATTTT.

This clonotype was seen only a few times. Sequence at one end of the junction differs from germline and may be a read error. This rearrangement joins TRBV29-1 to TRBJ1-5, with D tentatively TRBD1 (6 bases). The CDR3 is made up of 13 amino acids. Germline V gene data show CDR1 as SQVTM and CDR2 as ANQGSEA. The CDR3 region is CSVLQGSSQPQHF. The CDR3 DNA reads as TGCAGCGTTCTACAGGGTAGCAGTCAGCCCCAGCATTTT.

This sequence joins TRBV3-1 and TRBJ2-1; no clear D. The CDR3 spans 13 residues. V lost 5 bases, J lost 9 bases, and 14 bases lay in between. Germline loops: CDR1 LGHDT, CDR2 YNNKEL (reference sequence). The CDR3 protein is CASSEALSAEQFF. DNA of the CDR3: TGTGCCAGCAGCGAGGCTTTAAGCGCTGAGCAGTTCTTC.

There are a few counts of this clonotype. The V call is TRBV5-1, the J call TRBJ1-2, with a possible D match to TRBD1 (6 bases). V shed 3 bases and J shed 8 bases, with 17 bases lying between them. This CDR3 is 14 amino acids long. CDR1 is SGHRS, CDR2 YFSETQ, per germline. This chain's CDR3 is CASSWDTWMEGYTF. In DNA, the CDR3 is TGCGCCAGCAGCTGGGACACCTGGATGGAGGGCTACACCTTC.

The chain joins TRBV6-1 to TRBJ1-6; perhaps TRBD1 as D (6 bases). Germline V gene sequence: CDR1 MNHNS, CDR2 SASEGT. The CDR3 loop spans 14 amino acids. V was shortened by 6 bases and J by 5 bases, with 11 bases between the two germline ends. CDR3 residues: CASRQGIDNSPLHF. The CDR3 region has the DNA TGTGCCAGCAGGCAGGGGATCGATAATTCACCCCTCCACTTT.

V usage is TRBV7-8 and J usage is TRBJ2-5, with 7 bases lining up with TRBD1. The CDR3 loop spans 15 amino acids. Per germline, CDR1 SGHVS and CDR2 FQNEAQ. V lost 4 bases, J lost 7 bases, and 12 bases stayed unmatched. The CDR3 bases are TGTGCCAGCAGCTCTGGAGACAGGGTCGGGGCGACCCAGTACTTC. Encoded protein: CASSSGDRVGATQYF.

This chain uses TRBV2 with TRBJ1-2; D ambiguous. Trimming cost V 4 bases and J 8 bases, with 14 bases left between them. Per the germline V gene, CDR1 is SNHLY and CDR2 is FYNNEI. This CDR3 is built from 13 residues. CDR3 DNA sequence: TGTGCCAGCAGTGTAAACAGTCCTCGGGGCTACACCTTC. Translated, it gives CASSVNSPRGYTF.

This clonotype was detected ten times or more. V gene TRBV29-1 combines with J gene TRBJ2-6; 9 nucleotides line up with TRBD1. The germline CDR1 and CDR2 sequences are SQVTM and ANQGSEA. The CDR3 covers 18 residues. The junction had 8 bases not matched to a gene; V was cut back by 0 bases and J by 2 bases. CDR3 region: CSVEDWPGQGAGANVLTF. Written as DNA, the CDR3 is TGCAGCGTTGAAGATTGGCCGGGACAGGGCGCTGGGGCCAACGTCCTGACTTTC.

This clonotype was seen once. This chain connects TRBV11-2 to TRBJ1-1; D gene ambiguous. The CDR3 spans 17 residues. V shed 6 bases and J shed 3 bases, with 23 bases lying between them. Looked up from germline, CDR1 is SGHAT and CDR2 is FQNNGV. CDR3 coding DNA: TGTGCCAGCAGTCTTGGCGCGGGTGTGATGCTTGACACTGAAGCTTTCTTT. The encoded protein is CASSLGAGVMLDTEAFF.